These T cell receptor beta chains were read from a single sample in a study of T cells after yellow fever vaccination. In TCRdb, the 5' RACE reads were re-called with MiXCR into one record per CDR3 protein. The data show tens of thousands of distinct CDR3 sequences, 7.4% seen once. This specimen consisted of CD8+ T cells sorted from PBMCs, obtained 15 days after the yellow fever booster vaccination. Every receptor here comes from a man aged 25-45 years who received the YFV17D yellow fever vaccine. The CDR3 runs from the conserved cysteine through the conserved F or W. The order of the fields is J gene, V gene, CDR3 protein.

TRBJ2-7,TRBV29-1,CSVGGGAGEQYF
TRBJ1-1,TRBV7-2,CASSPTGVTEAFF
TRBJ2-5,TRBV11-2,CASGLPGLVETQYF
TRBJ2-7,TRBV7-2,CASSLALGEPSYEQYF
TRBJ2-2,TRBV20-1,CSARDPYTGELFF
TRBJ2-3,TRBV29-1,CSVPERQGILVHISDTQYF
TRBJ2-5,TRBV5-1,CASSLGGLIGETQYF
TRBJ2-7,TRBV7-9,CASSPTGMYEQYF
TRBJ2-1,TRBV19,CASSPASGDNEQFF
TRBJ2-7,TRBV5-4,CASSLRLAGSAYEQYF
TRBJ2-4,TRBV5-4,CASEGDDKNIQYF
TRBJ2-7,TRBV29-1,CSVGTTDRALDEQYF
TRBJ2-1,TRBV20-1,CSASPANEQFF
TRBJ2-3,TRBV25-1,CASSEIAQYF
TRBJ2-7,TRBV12-3/TRBV12-4,CASSLVGGASSYEQYF
TRBJ2-7,TRBV4-1,CASSQGLGGNEQYF
TRBJ2-5,TRBV4-1,CASSPGQGAWETQYF
TRBJ2-2,TRBV7-3,CASSSTGQNTGELFF
TRBJ1-3,TRBV19,CASSHRDSTTIYF
TRBJ2-3,TRBV5-1,CASSEGLALNTQYF
TRBJ2-1,TRBV19,CASKKAGPYNEQFF
TRBJ1-5,TRBV15,CATSEQGLGQPQHF
TRBJ1-1,TRBV5-1,CASSAWGNTEAFF
TRBJ2-2,TRBV5-5,CASSVVLAGVTGELFF